This T cell receptor (beta chain) is from a study of T-cell reconstitution after alpha-beta-depleted transplantation in children. Unique molecular identifiers were built into the TCRbeta library. TCRdb independently ran MiXCR on the PCR reads; one entry per CDR3 protein. Here the sample spans fewer than 550,000 distinct CDR3 sequences, roughly 11% being singletons. The CDR3 consists of 14 residues. Germline V gene lookup returns CDR1 ENHRY and CDR2 SYGVKD. Losses at the gene ends were 3 bases for V and 5 bases for J; bases not matched to a gene: 4. The TCR comes from a human donor who donated a stem cell graft to a child with acute myeloid leukemia. This sequence joins TRBV10-3 and TRBJ1-1, with TRBD1 matching 9 bases. The sequencing here drew on PBMCs from the stem cell graft donor, taken from the stem cell graft. In DNA, the CDR3 is TGTGCCATCAGTGACCGGGACAGGGCGACTGAAGCTTTCTTT. Translating gives CAISDRDRATEAFF.